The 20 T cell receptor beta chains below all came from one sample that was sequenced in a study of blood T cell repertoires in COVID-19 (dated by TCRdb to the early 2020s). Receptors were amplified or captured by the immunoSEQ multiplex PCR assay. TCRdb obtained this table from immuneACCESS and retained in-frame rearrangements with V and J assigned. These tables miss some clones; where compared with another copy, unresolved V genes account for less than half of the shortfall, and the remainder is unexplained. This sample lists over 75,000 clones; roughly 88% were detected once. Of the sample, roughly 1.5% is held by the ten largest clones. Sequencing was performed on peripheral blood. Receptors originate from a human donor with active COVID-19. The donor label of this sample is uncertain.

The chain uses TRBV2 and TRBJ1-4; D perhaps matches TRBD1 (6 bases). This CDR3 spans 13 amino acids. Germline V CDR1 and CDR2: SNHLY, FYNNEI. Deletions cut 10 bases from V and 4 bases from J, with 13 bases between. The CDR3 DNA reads TGTGCCAACGGACAGCGGAGTAATGAAAAACTGTTTTTT. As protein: CANGQRSNEKLFF.

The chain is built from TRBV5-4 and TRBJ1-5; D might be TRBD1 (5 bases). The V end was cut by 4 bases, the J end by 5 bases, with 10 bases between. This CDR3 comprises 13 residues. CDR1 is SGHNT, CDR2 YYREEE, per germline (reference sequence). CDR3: CASSPGGDQPQHF. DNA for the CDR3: TGTGCCAGCAGCCCGGGGGGGGATCAGCCCCAGCATTTT.

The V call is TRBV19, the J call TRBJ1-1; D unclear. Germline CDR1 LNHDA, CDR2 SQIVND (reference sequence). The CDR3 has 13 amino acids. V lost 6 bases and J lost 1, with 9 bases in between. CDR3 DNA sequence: TGTGCCAGTAGCAAAACAGAGAACACTGAAGCTTTCTTT. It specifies CASSKTENTEAFF.

For the CDR3, the DNA is TGTGCCATCGCGACAGTATTTTACGAGCAGTACTTC. Amino acid sequence: CAIATVFYEQYF. V usage is TRBV10-3 and J usage is TRBJ2-7; D may be TRBD1 (5 bases). V was pared by 8 bases and J by 4 bases, with 12 bases between. CDR3 size: 12 residues. CDR1 and CDR2 (germline): ENHRY, SYGVKD.

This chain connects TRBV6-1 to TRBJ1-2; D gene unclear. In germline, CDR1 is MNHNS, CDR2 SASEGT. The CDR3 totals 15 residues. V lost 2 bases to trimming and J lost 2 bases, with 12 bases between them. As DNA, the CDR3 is TGTGCCAGCAGTGAATTGGGAGGGTGGAACTATGGCTACACCTTC. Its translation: CASSELGGWNYGYTF.

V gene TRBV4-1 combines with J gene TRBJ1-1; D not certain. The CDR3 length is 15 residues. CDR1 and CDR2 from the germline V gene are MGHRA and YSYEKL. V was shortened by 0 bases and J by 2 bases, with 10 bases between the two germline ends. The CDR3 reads CASSQDGTGNTEAFF. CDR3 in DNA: TGCGCCAGCAGCCAAGATGGTACGGGTAACACTGAAGCTTTCTTT.

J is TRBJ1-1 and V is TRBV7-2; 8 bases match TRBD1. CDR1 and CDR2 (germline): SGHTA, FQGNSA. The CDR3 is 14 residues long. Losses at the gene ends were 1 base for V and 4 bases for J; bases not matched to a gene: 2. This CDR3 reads CASSLVTGVTEAFF. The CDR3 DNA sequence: TGTGCCAGCAGCTTAGTGACAGGGGTCACTGAAGCTTTCTTT.

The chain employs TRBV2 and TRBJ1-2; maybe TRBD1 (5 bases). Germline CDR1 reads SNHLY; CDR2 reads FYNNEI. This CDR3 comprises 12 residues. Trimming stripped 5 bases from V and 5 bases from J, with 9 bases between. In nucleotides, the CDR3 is TGTGCCAGCAGTTTGACAGAGTATGGCTACACCTTC. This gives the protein CASSLTEYGYTF.

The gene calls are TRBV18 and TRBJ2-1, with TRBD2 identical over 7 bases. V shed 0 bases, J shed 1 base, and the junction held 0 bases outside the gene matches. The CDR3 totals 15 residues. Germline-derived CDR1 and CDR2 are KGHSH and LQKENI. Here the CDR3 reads CASSPPGLSYNEQFF. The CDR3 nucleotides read TGTGCCAGCTCACCACCGGGACTATCCTACAATGAGCAGTTCTTC.

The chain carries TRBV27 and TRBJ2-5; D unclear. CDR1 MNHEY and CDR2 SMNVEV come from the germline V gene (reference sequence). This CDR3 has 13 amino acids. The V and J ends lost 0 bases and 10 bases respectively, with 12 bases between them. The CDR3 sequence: CASSLSKVTGQYF. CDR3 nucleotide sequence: TGTGCCAGCAGTTTATCGAAGGTTACGGGCCAGTACTTC.

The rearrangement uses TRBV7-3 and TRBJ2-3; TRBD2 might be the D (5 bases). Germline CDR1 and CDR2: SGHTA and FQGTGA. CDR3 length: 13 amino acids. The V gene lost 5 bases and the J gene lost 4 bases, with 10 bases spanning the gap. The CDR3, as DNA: TGTGCCAGCAGCCTTGGACTCGCAGATACGCAGTATTTT. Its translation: CASSLGLADTQYF.

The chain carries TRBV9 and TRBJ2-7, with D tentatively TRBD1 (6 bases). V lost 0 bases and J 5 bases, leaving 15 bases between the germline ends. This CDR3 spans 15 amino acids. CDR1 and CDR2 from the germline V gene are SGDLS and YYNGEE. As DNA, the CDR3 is TGTGCCAGCAGCGTAGGAACAGGGCTAGCTGACGAGCAGTACTTC. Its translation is CASSVGTGLADEQYF.

The CDR3 sequence is CAWNSGLSGQPQHF. The CDR3 DNA reads TGTGCCTGGAACTCAGGGCTTTCGGGTCAGCCCCAGCATTTT. This sequence joins TRBV30 and TRBJ1-5; the D gene is possibly TRBD1 (5 bases). Germline V lookup: CDR1 GTSNPN, CDR2 SVGIG (reference sequence). V shed 4 bases and J shed 6 bases, with 16 bases lying between them. The CDR3 extends over 14 amino acids.

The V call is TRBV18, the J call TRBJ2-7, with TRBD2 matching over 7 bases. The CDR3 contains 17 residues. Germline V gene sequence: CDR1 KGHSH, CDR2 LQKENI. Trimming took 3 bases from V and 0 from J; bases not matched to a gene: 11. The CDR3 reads CASSPLTPAGYSYEQYF. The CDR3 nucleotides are TGTGCCAGCTCACCGCTGACCCCAGCGGGGTACTCCTACGAGCAGTACTTC.

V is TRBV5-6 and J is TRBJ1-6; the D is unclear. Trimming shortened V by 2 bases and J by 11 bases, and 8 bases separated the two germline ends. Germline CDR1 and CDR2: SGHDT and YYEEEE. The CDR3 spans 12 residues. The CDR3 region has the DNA TGTGCCAGCAGCTTTTATCGGGCACCCCTCCACTTT. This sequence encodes CASSFYRAPLHF.

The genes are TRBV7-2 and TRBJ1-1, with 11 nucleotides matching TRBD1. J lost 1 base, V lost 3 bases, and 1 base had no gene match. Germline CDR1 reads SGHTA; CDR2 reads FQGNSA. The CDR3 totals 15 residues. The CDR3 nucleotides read TGTGCCAGCAGCTTCGGGACAGGGGGGAACACTGAAGCTTTCTTT. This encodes CASSFGTGGNTEAFF.

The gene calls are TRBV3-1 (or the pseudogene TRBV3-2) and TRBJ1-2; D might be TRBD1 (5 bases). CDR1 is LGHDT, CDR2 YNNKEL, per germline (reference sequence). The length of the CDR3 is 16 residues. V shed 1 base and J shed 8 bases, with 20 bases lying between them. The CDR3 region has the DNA TGTGCCAGCAGCCAAGGCGGCGGGGGGGTAGTAGGAGGCTACACCTTC. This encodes CASSQGGGGVVGGYTF.

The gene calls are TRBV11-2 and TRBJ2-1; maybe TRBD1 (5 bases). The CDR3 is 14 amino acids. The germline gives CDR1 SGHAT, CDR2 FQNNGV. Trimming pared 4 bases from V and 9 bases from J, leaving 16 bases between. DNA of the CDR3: TGTGCCAGCAGCTATCCGGGCCCCAGGGCTGAGCAGTTCTTC. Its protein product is CASSYPGPRAEQFF. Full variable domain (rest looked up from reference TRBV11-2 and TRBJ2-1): EAGVAQSPRYKIIEKRQSVAFWCNPISGHATLYWYQQILGQGPKLLIQFQNNGVVDDSQLPKDRFSAERLKGVDSTLKIQPAKLEDSAVYLCASSYPGPRAEQFFGPGTRLTVL.

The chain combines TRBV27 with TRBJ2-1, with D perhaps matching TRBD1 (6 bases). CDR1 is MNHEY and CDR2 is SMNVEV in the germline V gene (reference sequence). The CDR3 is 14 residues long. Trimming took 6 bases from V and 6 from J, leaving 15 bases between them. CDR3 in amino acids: CASRSTLQGNEQFF. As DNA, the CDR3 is TGTGCCAGCAGGTCCACCTTACAGGGCAATGAGCAGTTCTTC.

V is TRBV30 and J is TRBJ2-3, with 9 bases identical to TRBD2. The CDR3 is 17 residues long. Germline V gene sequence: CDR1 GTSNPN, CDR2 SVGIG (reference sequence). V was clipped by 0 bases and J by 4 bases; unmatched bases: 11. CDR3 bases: TGTGCCTGGAGTGTTCGTCATAGCGGGGGTTTTCCAGATACGCAGTATTTT. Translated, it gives CAWSVRHSGGFPDTQYF.